This T cell receptor beta chain was retrieved from a study of shared clonotypes between healthy human individuals (dated by TCRdb to about 2020). With respect to the entire study: The cohort included three men and a couple of women between 18 and 49 years of age. Per donor, three plates each were used for CD4 naive and CD4 memory, two for CD8 naive, and one for CD8 memory. To estimate repertoire size and how much clonotype sharing occurs between individuals, the study deeply sequenced the blood TCR repertoires of roughly 5 healthy adults. To increase sequencing depth and limit assay-specific biases, different laboratories used diverse techniques to prepare libraries and sequence TCR repertoires. Each donor's leukapheresis produced roughly between about 0.9 and 9.5 billion PBMCs.

TCR CDR3 regions were amplified from genomic DNA by multiplex PCR using the deep immunoSEQ assay. Genomic DNA extracted from each cell subset was distributed evenly over all wells of several immunoSEQ 96-well plates, and each plate served as one replicate. For sorted subsets, 200 to 250 ng of genomic DNA, equivalent to about 30,000 T cell genomes, went into each replicate PCR. Purified libraries were measured with a Qubit 3.0 fluorometer, size-checked on a Bioanalyzer 2100, and measured again with the KAPA Library Quantification kit. Every immunoSEQ 96-well plate was sequenced on a dedicated single-read 150-cycle Illumina NextSeq 550 flow cell. Per the source publication's procedure: Because the immunoSEQ output included only junctional sequences and no quality scores, the filtering could not be the same as the filtering used for full-length reads. Sequences were annotated with PyIR, a Python wrapper for IgBLAST v1.9, using IMGT germline references to assign V/J genes and CDR3. Any read was removed if the V/J assignment was weak (E-value above 1e-6), the CDR3 was missing, or the read contained stop codons, out-of-frame junctions, or ambiguous translated residues. V3J clonotypes were defined as sequences sharing the same inferred V gene, J gene, and CDR3 amino acid sequence. To compute the percentage overlap between repertoires, the number of shared unique clonotypes was divided by the size of the smaller repertoire. RTK rarefaction, the Chao1 estimator, and Recon v2.1 estimates of unobserved clonotypes were used to assess repertoire richness. OLGA was used to compute generation probabilities for all TCRbeta clonotypes that the gDNA method yielded from several donors. As stored in TCRdb, this immuneACCESS dataset retains in-frame rearrangements with V and J assigned. A fraction of the clones does not appear; measured against another copy, unresolved V genes explain less than half of the discrepancy, and the remainder lacks a known reason. That table gives V, J and clone size, and the DNA gave D and trimming. This sample comprises millions of clones, approximately 90% of them detected only once. The top ten clonotypes cover over 0.12% of the sample.

For CDR1 and CDR2, the germline V gene lists SGDLS and YYNGEE. The CDR3 spans 15 residues, from the cysteine through the phenylalanine. Just the 45-base CDR3 DNA is kept, in frame starting at base 1. V is cut by 0 bases and J by 2 bases, and the space between the germline ends is 11 bases. The donors were healthy, HIV-negative adults who had no recently reported acute infections or vaccinations. Every donor was a Caucasian adult residing in Nashville, Tennessee, USA. CD4+ T cells were enriched through magnetic negative selection, after which naive cells were positively selected on CD45RA and the remaining negative fraction served as the memory subset. After blood collection by leukapheresis, PBMCs were isolated using Ficoll-Histopaque density gradient centrifugation and then cryopreserved in the vapor phase of liquid nitrogen. Purity and quantity of every magnetically sorted T cell population were checked by analytical flow cytometry. Genomic DNA was isolated from every sorted fraction and measured by UV absorbance on a Nanodrop 2000c.

Paper-wide results and their limitations: Pairwise subsampling led to the expectation that sequencing depth would affect the degree of clonotype sharing among donors. Because the study included a small number of donors, the genetic and exposure-history diversity represented was limited. Estimated clonotype richness was generally larger for naive than for memory subsets. Across four donors, approximately 5% of naive CD4, 3.5% of naive CD8, about 2.3% of memory CD4, and approximately 0.4% of memory CD8 clonotypes were shared. Even with the large sequencing depth, rarefaction of the sorted-subset datasets indicated that sequencing was incomplete. Compared with non-shared clonotypes, clonotypes shared by all four sorted-subset donors had higher generation probabilities. Only blood was sampled, and tissue TCR repertoires likely differ from those in blood.

As regards this clone: Its specific antigen is unknown. Base qualities are missing; no much larger clone stands one base away.

The specimen was naive CD4+ T cells sorted from blood. The sample's cell subset or site, from its label and the paper: CD45RA+ positively selected. Recombination connected TRBV9 to TRBJ2-5; the D segment cannot be called with confidence. This clonotype was obtained from a man aged 18 to 35 in good health. Read as DNA, the sequence is TGTGCCAGCAGCGTAGGACTCGGCGGACAAGAGACCCAGTACTTC. Its translation reads: CASSVGLGGQETQYF.